The clone carrying this T cell receptor (beta chain) is a singleton in its sample. TCR beta CDR3 region amplification was performed from RNA transcripts. With the HTBI primer set, the TCR CDR3 went through a first round of RT-PCR. In TCRdb, the multiplex PCR reads were re-called with MiXCR into one record per CDR3 protein. This repertoire shows roughly 500,000 distinct CDR3 sequences, just over 45% found once; its top ten account for 19%. The data stem from a study of T cells in Graves' hyperthyroidism and ophthalmopathy. V was clipped by 7 bases and J by 1 base, with 14 bases between them. The germline V gene has CDR1 SGHVS and CDR2 FQNEAQ. The length of the CDR3 is 16 residues. Uncontrolled infection, other autoimmune disease, pregnancy or lactation disqualified patients from enrolment.

The sequencing input was peripheral blood or thyroid tissue (not recorded which). The TCR sequence derives from an adult woman with Graves' disease, either hyperthyroidism or ophthalmopathy (not recorded which). The V and J genes are TRBV7-8 and TRBJ2-6; the D gene is possibly TRBD2 (5 bases). CDR3 sequence reads: CASTLGSRSGANVLTF. CDR3 DNA sequence: TGTGCCAGCACCCTAGGGAGTAGATCTGGGGCCAACGTCCTGACTTTC.